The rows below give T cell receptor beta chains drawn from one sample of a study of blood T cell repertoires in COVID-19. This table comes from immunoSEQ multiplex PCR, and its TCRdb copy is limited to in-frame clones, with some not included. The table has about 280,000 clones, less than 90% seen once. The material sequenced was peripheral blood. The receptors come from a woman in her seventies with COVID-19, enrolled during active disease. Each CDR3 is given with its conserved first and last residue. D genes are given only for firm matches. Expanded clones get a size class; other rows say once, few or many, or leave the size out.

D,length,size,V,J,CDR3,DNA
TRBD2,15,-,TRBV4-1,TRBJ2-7,CASSPQLAGGRMQYF,TGCGCCAGCAGCCCCCAACTAGCGGGGGGGCGTATGCAGTACTTC
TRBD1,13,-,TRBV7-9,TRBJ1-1,CAISRDRDTEAFF,TGTGCCATATCCCGGGACAGGGACACTGAAGCTTTCTTT
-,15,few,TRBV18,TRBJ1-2,CASSPDSLSNYGYTF,TGTGCCAGCTCGCCGGACAGCCTGTCTAACTATGGCTACACCTTC
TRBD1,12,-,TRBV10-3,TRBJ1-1,CAISPGTAEAFF,TGTGCCATCAGCCCCGGGACAGCTGAAGCTTTCTTT
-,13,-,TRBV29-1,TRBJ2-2,CSGIDLNTGELFF,TGCAGCGGAATTGACTTAAACACCGGGGAGCTGTTTTTT
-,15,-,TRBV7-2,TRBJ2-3,CASSFYLGALDTQYF,TGTGCCAGCAGCTTTTATCTGGGGGCTCTAGATACGCAGTATTTT
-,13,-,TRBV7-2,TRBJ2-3,CASSLVGGDTQYF,TGTGCCAGCAGCTTAGTGGGGGGAGATACGCAGTATTTT
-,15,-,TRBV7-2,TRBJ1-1,CASSLGIRSGREAFF,TGTGCCAGCAGCTTAGGGATACGGAGCGGGCGTGAAGCTTTCTTT
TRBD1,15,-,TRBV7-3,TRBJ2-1,CASSPTGTAYNEQFF,TGTGCCAGCAGCCCCACCGGGACAGCCTACAATGAGCAGTTCTTC
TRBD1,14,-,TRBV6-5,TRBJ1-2,CASSSVPGQGDYTF,TGTGCCAGCAGTTCCGTCCCGGGACAGGGTGACTACACCTTC
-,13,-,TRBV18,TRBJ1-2,CASSPEQPYGYTF,TGTGCCAGCTCACCGGAGCAGCCGTATGGCTACACCTTC
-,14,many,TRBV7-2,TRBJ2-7,CASSLSVEGSEQYF,TGTGCCAGCAGCTTGTCAGTGGAGGGTAGCGAGCAGTACTTC
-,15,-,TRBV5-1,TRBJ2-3,CASSLRLAEEDTQYF,TGCGCCAGCAGCTTGAGATTAGCGGAAGAAGATACGCAGTATTTT
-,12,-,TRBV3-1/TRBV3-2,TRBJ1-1,CASSLSDGEAFF,TGTGCCAGCAGCTTATCCGACGGGGAAGCTTTCTTT
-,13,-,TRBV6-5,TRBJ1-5,CASENQGNQPQHF,TGTGCCAGCGAAAATCAGGGAAATCAGCCCCAGCATTTT
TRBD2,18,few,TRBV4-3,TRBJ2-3,CASSQEGYSGGAADTQYF,TGCGCCAGCAGCCAAGAAGGGTACAGCGGGGGGGCCGCAGATACGCAGTATTTT
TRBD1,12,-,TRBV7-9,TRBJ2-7,CASSQGQGKQYF,TGTGCCAGCAGCCAAGGACAGGGCAAGCAGTACTTC
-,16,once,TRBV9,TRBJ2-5,CASSDGGLGYQETQYF,TGTGCCAGCAGCGATGGAGGGTTGGGGTACCAAGAGACCCAGTACTTC
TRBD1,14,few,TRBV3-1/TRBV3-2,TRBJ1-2,CASSQTGTGGGYTF,TGTGCCAGCAGCCAAACCGGGACAGGGGGCGGCTACACCTTC
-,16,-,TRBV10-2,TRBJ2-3,CASSVGAQRVTDTQYF,TGCGCCAGCAGTGTAGGGGCCCAGCGGGTCACAGATACGCAGTATTTT
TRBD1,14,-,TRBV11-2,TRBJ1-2,CASSLPGQDYGYTF,TGTGCCAGCAGCTTACCCGGACAGGACTATGGCTACACCTTC
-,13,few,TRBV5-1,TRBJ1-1,CASSIQGEIEAFF,TGCGCCAGCAGCATACAGGGTGAAATTGAAGCTTTCTTT
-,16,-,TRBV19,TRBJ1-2,CASSTLGATPNYGYTF,TGTGCCAGTAGTACCCTTGGGGCCACTCCTAACTATGGCTACACCTTC
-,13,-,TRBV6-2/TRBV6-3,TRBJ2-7,CASSYGHTYEQYF,TGTGCCAGCAGTTACGGACATACCTACGAGCAGTACTTC
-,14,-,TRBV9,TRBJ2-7,CASSPQGFSYEQYF,TGTGCCAGCAGCCCTCAGGGTTTTTCCTACGAGCAGTACTTC
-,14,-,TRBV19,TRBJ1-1,CASSMGEGDTEAFF,TGTGCCAGTAGTATGGGTGAGGGGGACACTGAAGCTTTCTTT
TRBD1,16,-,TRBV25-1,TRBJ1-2,CASSANRDRGLYGYTF,TGTGCCAGCAGTGCAAACCGGGACAGGGGGCTTTATGGCTACACCTTC
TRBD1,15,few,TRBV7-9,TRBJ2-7,CASSSYDRVPYEQYF,TGTGCCAGCAGCTCCTATGACAGGGTCCCCTACGAGCAGTACTTC
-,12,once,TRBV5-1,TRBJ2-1,CASSLTGGEQFF,TGCGCCAGCAGCTTGACAGGGGGGGAACAGTTCTTC
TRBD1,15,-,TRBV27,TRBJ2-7,CASSFWDRDSYEQYF,TGTGCCAGCAGTTTCTGGGACAGGGACTCCTACGAGCAGTACTTC
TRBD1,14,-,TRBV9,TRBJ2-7,CASSDGTGVYEQYF,TGTGCCAGCAGCGACGGGACAGGGGTATACGAGCAGTACTTC
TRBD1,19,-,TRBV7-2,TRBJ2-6,CASSLVGQGSSSGANVLTF,TGTGCCAGCAGCTTAGTGGGACAGGGGTCCTCCTCTGGGGCCAACGTCCTGACTTTC
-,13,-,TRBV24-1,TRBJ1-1,CATSDPVNTEAFF,TGTGCCACCAGTGATCCGGTGAACACTGAAGCTTTCTTT
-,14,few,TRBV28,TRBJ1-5,CASSLLVGRGPQHF,TGTGCCAGCAGTTTATTAGTGGGCCGGGGGCCCCAGCATTTT
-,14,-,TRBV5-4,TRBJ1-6,CASTLGGGNSPLHF,TGTGCCAGCACCCTGGGGGGGGGTAATTCACCCCTCCACTTT
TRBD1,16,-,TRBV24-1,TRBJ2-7,CATSDRPGTGGNEQYF,TGTGCCACCAGTGACCGTCCCGGGACAGGGGGCAACGAGCAGTACTTC
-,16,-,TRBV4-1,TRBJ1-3,CASSQDLGSFPNTIYF,TGCGCCAGCAGCCAAGATCTGGGCAGCTTCCCAAACACCATATATTTT
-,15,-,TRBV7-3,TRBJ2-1,CASSLRGGSYNEQFF,TGTGCCAGCAGCTTGAGAGGGGGCTCCTACAATGAGCAGTTCTTC
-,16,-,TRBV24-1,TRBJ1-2,CATSDSSGKGKDGYTF,TGTGCCACCAGTGATTCCTCAGGGAAGGGAAAGGATGGCTACACCTTC
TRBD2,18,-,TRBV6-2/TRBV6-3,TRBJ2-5,CASSYPGTSGGNGETQYF,TGTGCCAGCAGTTACCCGGGGACTAGCGGGGGGAACGGAGAGACCCAGTACTTC
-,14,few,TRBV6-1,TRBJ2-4,CASSDSGVSSIQYF,TGTGCCAGCAGTGATTCGGGGGTGTCCTCCATTCAGTACTTC
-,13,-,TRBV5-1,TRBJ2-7,CASRRGSEYEQYF,TGCGCCAGCAGGCGTGGCAGCGAGTACGAGCAGTACTTC
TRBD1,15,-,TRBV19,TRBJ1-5,CASSTRDRDNQPQHF,TGTGCCAGTAGTACCCGGGACAGGGACAATCAGCCCCAGCATTTT
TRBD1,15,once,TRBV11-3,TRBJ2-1,CASSSGTGGHNEQFF,TGTGCCAGCAGCTCAGGGACAGGGGGGCACAATGAGCAGTTCTTC
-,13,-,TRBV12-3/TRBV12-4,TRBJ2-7,CASSLWTTYEQYF,TGTGCCAGCAGTTTATGGACTACCTACGAGCAGTACTTC
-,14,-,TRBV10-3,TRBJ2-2,CAIRGAGNTGELFF,TGTGCCATCAGGGGGGCTGGGAACACCGGGGAGCTGTTTTTT
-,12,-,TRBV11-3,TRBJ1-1,CASSRRDTEAFF,TGTGCCAGCAGCCGAAGAGACACTGAAGCTTTCTTT
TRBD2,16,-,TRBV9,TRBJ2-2,CASSVVGRSDTGELFF,TGTGCCAGCAGCGTAGTCGGGAGGTCGGACACCGGGGAGCTGTTTTTT
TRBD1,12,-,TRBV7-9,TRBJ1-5,CASSSGQGGKHF,TGTGCCAGCAGCTCGGGACAGGGAGGGAAGCATTTT
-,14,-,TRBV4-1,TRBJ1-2,CASSQETGPGGYTF,TGCGCCAGCAGCCAAGAAACAGGGCCCGGTGGCTACACCTTC
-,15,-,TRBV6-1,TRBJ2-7,CASSDGTGRQHEQYF,TGTGCCAGCAGTGATGGAACAGGGCGGCAGCACGAGCAGTACTTC
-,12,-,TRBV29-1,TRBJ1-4,CSVARPNEKLFF,TGCAGCGTTGCCAGGCCTAATGAAAAACTGTTTTTT
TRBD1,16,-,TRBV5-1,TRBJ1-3,CASSLGQGAGGNTIYF,TGCGCCAGCAGCTTGGGGCAGGGGGCAGGAGGAAACACCATATATTTT
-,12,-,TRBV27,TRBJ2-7,CASSLNPSEQYF,TGTGCCAGCAGTTTAAATCCGTCCGAGCAGTACTTC
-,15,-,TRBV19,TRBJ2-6,CASSISGSGANVLTF,TGTGCCAGTAGTATTTCGGGCTCTGGGGCCAACGTCCTGACTTTC
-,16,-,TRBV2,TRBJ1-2,CASSAAAAPASRGYTF,TGTGCCAGCAGTGCGGCGGCCGCTCCCGCGTCTAGGGGCTACACCTTC
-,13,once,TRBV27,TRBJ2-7,CASSPTPIYEQYF,TGTGCCAGCAGTCCAACACCGATCTACGAGCAGTACTTC
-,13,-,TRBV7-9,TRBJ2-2,CASSPFYTGELFF,TGTGCCAGCAGCCCATTCTATACCGGGGAGCTGTTTTTT
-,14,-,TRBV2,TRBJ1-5,CASSEQGSNQPQHF,TGTGCCAGCAGTGAACAGGGGAGCAATCAGCCCCAGCATTTT
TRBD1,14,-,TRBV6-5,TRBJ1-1,CASRRQGADTEAFF,TGTGCCAGCAGGCGTCAGGGGGCGGACACTGAAGCTTTCTTT